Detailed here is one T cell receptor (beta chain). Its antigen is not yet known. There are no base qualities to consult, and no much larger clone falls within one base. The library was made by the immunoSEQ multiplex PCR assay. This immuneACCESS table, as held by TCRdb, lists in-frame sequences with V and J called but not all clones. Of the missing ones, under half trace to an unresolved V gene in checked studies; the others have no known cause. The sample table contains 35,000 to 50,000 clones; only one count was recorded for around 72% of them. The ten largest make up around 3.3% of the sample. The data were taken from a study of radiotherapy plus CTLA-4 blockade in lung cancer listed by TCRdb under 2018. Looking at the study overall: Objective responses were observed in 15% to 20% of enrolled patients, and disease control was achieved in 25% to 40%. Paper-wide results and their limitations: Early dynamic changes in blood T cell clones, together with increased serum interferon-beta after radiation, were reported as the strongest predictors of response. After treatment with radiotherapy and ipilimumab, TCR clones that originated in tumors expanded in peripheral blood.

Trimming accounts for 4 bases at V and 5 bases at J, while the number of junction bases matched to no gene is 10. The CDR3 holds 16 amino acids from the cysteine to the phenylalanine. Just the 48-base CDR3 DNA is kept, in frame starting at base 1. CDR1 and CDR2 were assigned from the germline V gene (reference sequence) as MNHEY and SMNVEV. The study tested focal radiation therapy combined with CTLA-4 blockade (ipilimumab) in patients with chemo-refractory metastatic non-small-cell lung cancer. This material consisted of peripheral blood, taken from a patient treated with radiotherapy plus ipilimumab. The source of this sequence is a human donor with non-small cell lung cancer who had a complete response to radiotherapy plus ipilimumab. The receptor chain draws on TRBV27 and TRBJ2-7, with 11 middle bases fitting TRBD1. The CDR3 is CASSYSPGQGVHEQYF. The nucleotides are TGTGCCAGCAGTTACTCTCCGGGACAGGGGGTCCACGAGCAGTACTTC.